The subject of this entry is one T cell receptor beta chain. Its recognized antigen is unknown. No base qualities exist here, and no much larger clone lies one base off it. These data come from a study of technical replicates of blood from several donors (dated by TCRdb to the late 2010s). V loses 10 bases, J loses 5 bases, and the germline ends lie 14 bases apart. According to the germline V gene (reference sequence), CDR1 reads LNHDA and CDR2 reads SQIVND. Including cysteine and phenylalanine, the CDR3 has 12 amino acids. Just the 36-base CDR3 DNA is kept, in frame starting at base 1. Libraries were made using the immunoSEQ multiplex PCR assay. TCRdb mirrors the immuneACCESS table, restricted to in-frame sequences. Some clones are absent from its copies; in checked studies, under half trace to an unresolved V gene, and the reason for the others is unknown. This sample is represented by about 76,000 clones; approximately 94% of them were singletons. Of the sample, 0.3% to 0.45% is held by the ten largest clones.

The chain was built from TRBV19 and TRBJ2-5; 6 matching bases give a weak D call of TRBD1. The receptor's source is a human donor in good health. The sequencing sample was made of T cells isolated from PBMCs. The CDR3 protein: CATKERGETQYF. The nucleotides read TGTGCCACCAAGGAAAGGGGGGAGACCCAGTACTTC.